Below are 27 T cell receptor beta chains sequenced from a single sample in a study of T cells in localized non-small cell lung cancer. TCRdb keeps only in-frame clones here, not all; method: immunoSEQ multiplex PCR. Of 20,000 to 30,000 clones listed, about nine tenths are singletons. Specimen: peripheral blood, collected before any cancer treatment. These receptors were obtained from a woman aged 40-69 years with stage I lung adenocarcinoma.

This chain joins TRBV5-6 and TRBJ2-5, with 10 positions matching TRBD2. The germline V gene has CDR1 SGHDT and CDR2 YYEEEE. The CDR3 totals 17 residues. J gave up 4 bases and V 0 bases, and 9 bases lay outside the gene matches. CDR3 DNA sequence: TGTGCCAGCAGCTTGGTGGGGAGCGGGGGGGCTGGAGAGACCCAGTACTTC. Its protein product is CASSLVGSGGAGETQYF.

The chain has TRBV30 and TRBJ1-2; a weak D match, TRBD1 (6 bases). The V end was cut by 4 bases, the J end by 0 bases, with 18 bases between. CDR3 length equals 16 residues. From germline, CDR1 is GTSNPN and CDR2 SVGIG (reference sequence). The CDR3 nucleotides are TGTGCCTGGACCTTGGGAGCCGGGACATCTAACTATGGCTACACCTTC. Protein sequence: CAWTLGAGTSNYGYTF. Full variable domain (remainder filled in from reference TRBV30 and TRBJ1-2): SQTIHQWPATLVQPVGSPLSLECTVEGTSNPNLYWYRQAAGRGLQLLFYSVGIGQISSEVPQNLSASRPQDRQFILSSKKLLLSDSGFYLCAWTLGAGTSNYGYTFGSGTRLTVV.

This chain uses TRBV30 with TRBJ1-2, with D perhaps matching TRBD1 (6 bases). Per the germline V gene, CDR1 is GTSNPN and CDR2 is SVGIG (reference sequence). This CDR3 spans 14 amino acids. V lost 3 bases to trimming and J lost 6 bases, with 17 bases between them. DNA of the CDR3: TGTGCCTGGAGCCTATCCGGGGGGGCTCATGGCTACACCTTC. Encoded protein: CAWSLSGGAHGYTF.

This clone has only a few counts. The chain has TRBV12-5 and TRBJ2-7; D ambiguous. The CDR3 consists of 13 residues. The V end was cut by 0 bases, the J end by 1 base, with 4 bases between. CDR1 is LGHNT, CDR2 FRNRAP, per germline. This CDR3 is CASGLVASYEQYF. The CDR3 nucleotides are TGTGCTAGTGGTTTGGTGGCTTCCTACGAGCAGTACTTC.

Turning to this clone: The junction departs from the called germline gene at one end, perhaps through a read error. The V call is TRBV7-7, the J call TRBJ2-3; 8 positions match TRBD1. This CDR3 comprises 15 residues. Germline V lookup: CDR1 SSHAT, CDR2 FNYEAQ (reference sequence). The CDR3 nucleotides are TGTGCTAGCAGCTCCGGGACAGGCGGGGCAGATACGCAGTATTTT. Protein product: CASSSGTGGADTQYF.

The CDR3 protein is CASSSGTSGPYNEQFF. The CDR3 DNA sequence: TGCGCCAGCAGCAGCGGGACTAGCGGCCCCTACAATGAGCAGTTCTTC. This chain uses TRBV5-1 with TRBJ2-1; TRBD2 matches 11 bases. V lost 4 bases and J lost 2; bases outside the gene matches: 5. Germline CDR1 SGHRS, CDR2 YFSETQ. This CDR3 is built from 16 residues. Full variable domain (outside the CDR3, taken from reference TRBV5-1 and TRBJ2-1): KAGVTQTPRYLIKTRGQQVTLSCSPISGHRSVSWYQQTPGQGLQFLFEYFSETQRNKGNFPGRFSGRQFSNSRSEMNVSTLELGDSALYLCASSSGTSGPYNEQFFGPGTRLTVL.

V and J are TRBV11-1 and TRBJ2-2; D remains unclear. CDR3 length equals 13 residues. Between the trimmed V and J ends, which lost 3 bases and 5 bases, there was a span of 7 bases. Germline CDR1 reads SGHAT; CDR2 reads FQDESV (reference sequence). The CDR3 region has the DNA TGTGCCAGCAGCTTTTTCTCGACCGGGGAGCTGTTTTTT. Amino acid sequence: CASSFFSTGELFF.

The CDR3, as DNA: TGTGCCATCAGTGAAGAGGGGGCTGAGCAGTTCTTC. It encodes CAISEEGAEQFF. The chain uses TRBV10-3 and TRBJ2-1; 7 bases fit TRBD1. Germline CDR1 and CDR2: ENHRY and SYGVKD. The CDR3 covers 12 residues. V trimming: 3 bases; J trimming: 9 bases; junction bases outside the gene matches: 2.

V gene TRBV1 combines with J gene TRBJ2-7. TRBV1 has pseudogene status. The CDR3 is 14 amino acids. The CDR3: CTSSQGDLRHEQYF. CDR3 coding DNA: TGCACCAGCAGCCAAGGGGACCTTAGGCACGAGCAGTACTTC.

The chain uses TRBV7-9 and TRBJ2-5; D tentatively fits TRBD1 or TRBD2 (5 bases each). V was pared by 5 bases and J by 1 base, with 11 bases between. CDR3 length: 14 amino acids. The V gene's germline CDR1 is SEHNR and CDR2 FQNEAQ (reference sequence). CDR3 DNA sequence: TGTGCCAGCAGCCCGGACGGGGCCCAAGAGACCCAGTACTTC. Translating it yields CASSPDGAQETQYF.

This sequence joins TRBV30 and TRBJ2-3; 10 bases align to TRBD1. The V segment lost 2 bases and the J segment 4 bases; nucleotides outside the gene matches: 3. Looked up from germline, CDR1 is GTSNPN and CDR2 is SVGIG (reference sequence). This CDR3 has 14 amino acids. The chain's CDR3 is CAWSLTGGSDTQYF. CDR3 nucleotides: TGTGCCTGGAGTTTGACAGGGGGCTCAGATACGCAGTATTTT.

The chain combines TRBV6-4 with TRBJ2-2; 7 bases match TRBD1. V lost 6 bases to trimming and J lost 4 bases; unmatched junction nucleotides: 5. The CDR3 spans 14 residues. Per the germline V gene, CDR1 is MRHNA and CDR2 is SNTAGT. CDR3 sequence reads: CASREQGSTGELFF. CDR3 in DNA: TGTGCCAGCAGAGAACAGGGGTCCACCGGGGAGCTGTTTTTT.

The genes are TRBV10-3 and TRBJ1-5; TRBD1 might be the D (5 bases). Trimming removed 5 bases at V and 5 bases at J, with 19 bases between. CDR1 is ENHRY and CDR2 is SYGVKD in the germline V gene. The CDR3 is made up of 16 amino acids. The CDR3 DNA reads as TGTGCCATCAGTCCCCTTGGCGGGACGGGGGATCAGCCCCAGCATTTT. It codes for CAISPLGGTGDQPQHF.

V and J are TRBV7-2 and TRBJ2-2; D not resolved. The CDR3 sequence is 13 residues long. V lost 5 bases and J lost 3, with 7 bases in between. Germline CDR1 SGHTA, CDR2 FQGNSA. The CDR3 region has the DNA TGTGCCAGCAGCCGAGACCACACCGGGGAGCTGTTTTTT. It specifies CASSRDHTGELFF.

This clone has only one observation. CDR3 protein: CASSSRSGGEGEQYF. In DNA form, the CDR3 reads TGTGCCAGCAGCTCCCGGAGCGGGGGAGAGGGGGAGCAGTACTTC. J is TRBJ2-7 and V is TRBV11-2, with 8 bases aligning to TRBD2. CDR3 length: 15 residues. The trim removed 4 bases at V and 7 bases at J, leaving 12 bases unmatched. Germline V CDR1 and CDR2: SGHAT, FQNNGV.

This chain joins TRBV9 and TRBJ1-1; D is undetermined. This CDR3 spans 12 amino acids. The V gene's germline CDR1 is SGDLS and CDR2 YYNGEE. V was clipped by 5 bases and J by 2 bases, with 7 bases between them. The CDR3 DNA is TGTGCCAGCAGGTCCCCAAACACTGAAGCTTTCTTT. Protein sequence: CASRSPNTEAFF.

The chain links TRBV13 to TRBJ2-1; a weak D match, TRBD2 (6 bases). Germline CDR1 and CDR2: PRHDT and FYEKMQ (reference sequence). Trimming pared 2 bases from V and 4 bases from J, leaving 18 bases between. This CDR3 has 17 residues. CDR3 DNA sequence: TGTGCCAGCAGCTTATGGCGAACGACTAGTAGGTACAATGAGCAGTTCTTC. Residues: CASSLWRTTSRYNEQFF.

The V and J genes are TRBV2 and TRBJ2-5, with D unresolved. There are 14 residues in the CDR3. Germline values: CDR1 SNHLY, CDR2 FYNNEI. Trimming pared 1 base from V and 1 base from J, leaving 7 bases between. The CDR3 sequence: CASSEGPLQETQYF. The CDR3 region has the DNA TGTGCCAGCAGTGAAGGCCCTCTCCAAGAGACCCAGTACTTC. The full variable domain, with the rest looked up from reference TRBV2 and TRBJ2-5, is EPEVTQTPSHQVTQMGQEVILRCVPISNHLYFYWYRQILGQKVEFLVSFYNNEISEKSEIFDDQFSVERPDGSNFTLKIRSTKLEDSAMYFCASSEGPLQETQYFGPGTRLLVL.

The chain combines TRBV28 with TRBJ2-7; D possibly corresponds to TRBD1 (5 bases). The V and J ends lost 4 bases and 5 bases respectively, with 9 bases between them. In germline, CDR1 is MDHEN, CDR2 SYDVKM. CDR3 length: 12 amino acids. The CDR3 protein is CASSSLRDEQYF. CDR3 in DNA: TGTGCCAGCAGTTCCCTCAGGGACGAGCAGTACTTC.

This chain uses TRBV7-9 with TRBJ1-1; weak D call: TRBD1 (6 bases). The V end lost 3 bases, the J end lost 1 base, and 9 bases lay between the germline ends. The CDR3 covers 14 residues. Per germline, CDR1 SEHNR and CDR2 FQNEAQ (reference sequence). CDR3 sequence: CASSLDSPNTEAFF. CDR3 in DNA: TGTGCCAGCAGCTTGGACAGTCCGAACACTGAAGCTTTCTTT.

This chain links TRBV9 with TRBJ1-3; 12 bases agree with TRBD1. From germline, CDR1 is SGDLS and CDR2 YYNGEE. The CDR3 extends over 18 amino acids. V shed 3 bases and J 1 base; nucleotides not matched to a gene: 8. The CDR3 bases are TGTGCCAGCAGCGCCGGGACAGGGGGCGCCGTTTCTGGAAACACCATATATTTT. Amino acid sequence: CASSAGTGGAVSGNTIYF.

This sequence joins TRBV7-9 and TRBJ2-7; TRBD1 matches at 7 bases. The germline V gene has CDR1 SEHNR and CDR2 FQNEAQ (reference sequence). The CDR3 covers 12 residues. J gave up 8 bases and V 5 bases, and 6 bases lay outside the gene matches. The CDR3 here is CASSHPTGKQYF. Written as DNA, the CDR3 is TGTGCCAGCAGCCACCCGACAGGGAAGCAGTACTTC.

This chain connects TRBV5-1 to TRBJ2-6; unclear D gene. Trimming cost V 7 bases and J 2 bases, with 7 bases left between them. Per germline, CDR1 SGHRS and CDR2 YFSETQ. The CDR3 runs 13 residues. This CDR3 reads CASHEAGANVLTF. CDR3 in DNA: TGCGCCAGCCATGAGGCTGGGGCCAACGTCCTGACTTTC.

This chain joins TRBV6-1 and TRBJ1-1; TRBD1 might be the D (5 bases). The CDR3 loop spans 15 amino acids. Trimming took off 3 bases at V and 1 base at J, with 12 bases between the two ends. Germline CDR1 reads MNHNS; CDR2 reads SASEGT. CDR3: CASSDVRGRNTEAFF. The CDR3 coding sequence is TGTGCCAGCAGTGATGTGAGGGGAAGGAACACTGAAGCTTTCTTT.

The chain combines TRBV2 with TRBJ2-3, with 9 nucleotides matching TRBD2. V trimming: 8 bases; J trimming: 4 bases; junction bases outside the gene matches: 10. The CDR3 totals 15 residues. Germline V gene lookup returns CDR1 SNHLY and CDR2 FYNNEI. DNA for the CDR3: TGTGCCAGCGGAGGGGCGGGGGGGCCCCCAGATACGCAGTATTTT. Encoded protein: CASGGAGGPPDTQYF.

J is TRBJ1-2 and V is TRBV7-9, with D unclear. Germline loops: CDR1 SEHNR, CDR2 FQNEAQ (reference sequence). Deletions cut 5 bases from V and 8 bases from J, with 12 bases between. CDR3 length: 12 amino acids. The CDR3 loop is CASSVDYSGYTF. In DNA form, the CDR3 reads TGTGCCAGCAGCGTAGACTACTCGGGCTACACCTTC. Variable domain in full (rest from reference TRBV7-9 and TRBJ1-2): DTGVSQNPRHKITKRGQNVTFRCDPISEHNRLYWYRQTLGQGPEFLTYFQNEAQLEKSRLLSDRFSAERPKGSFSTLEIQRTEQGDSAMYLCASSVDYSGYTFGSGTRLTVV.

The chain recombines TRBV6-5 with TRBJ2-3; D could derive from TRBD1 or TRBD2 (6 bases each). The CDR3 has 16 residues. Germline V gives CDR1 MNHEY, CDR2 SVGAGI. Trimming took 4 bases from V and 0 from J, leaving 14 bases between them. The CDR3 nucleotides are TGTGCCAGCAGTTTACAGGGAGGATGGAGCACAGATACGCAGTATTTT. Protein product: CASSLQGGWSTDTQYF.